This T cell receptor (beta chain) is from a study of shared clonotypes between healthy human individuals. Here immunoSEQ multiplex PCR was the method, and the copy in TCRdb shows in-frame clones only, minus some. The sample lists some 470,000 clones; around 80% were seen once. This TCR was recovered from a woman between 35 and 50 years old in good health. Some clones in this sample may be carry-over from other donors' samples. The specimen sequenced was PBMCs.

The CDR3 sequence is CASARSGELNQPQHF. The CDR3, as DNA: TGTGCCAGCGCGCGTTCTGGGGAACTGAATCAGCCCCAGCATTTT. V is TRBV5-5 and J is TRBJ1-5; no definite D call. The CDR3 has 15 amino acids. Trimming removed 7 bases from V and 4 bases from J, with 18 bases in between. Per the germline V gene, CDR1 is SGHKS and CDR2 is YYEKEE (reference sequence).